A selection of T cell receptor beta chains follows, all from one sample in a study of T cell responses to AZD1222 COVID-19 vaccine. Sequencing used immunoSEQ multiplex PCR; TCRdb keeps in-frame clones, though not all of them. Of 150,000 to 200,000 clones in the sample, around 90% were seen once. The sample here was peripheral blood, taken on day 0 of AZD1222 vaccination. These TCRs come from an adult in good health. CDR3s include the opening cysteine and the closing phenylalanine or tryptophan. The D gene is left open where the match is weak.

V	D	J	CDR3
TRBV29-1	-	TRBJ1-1	CSVKARREGTEAFF
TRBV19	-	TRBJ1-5	CASSLRGGVMRSNQPQHF
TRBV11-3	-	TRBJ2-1	CASSLAGSSSSYNEQFF
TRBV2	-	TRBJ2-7	CASSLGGYEQYF
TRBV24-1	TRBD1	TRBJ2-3	CATSGRQGADTQYF
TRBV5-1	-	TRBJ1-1	CASSGTSEPNTEAFF
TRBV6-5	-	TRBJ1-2	CASSYEGGARGYTF
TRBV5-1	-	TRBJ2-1	CASSLWPGLSESSYNEQFF
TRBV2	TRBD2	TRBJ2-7	CASSEGLAGDYEQYF
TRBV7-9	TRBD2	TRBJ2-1	CASSLALAGRSEQFF